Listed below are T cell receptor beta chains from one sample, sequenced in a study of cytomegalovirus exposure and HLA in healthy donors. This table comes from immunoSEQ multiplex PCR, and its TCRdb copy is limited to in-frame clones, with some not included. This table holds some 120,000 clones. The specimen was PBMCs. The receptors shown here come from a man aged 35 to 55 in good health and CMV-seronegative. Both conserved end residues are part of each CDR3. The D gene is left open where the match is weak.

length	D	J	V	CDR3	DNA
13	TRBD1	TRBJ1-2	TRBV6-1	CASRTGSPYGYTF	TGTGCCAGCAGGACAGGGTCACCGTATGGCTACACCTTC
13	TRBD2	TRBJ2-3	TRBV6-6	CASKGSGRDTQYF	TGTGCCAGCAAAGGTAGCGGGAGAGATACGCAGTATTTT
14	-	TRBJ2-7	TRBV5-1	CASSSTQTRGEQYF	TGCGCCAGCAGCAGTACACAGACTAGGGGCGAGCAGTACTTC
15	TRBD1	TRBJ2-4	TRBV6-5	CASSSDRVAKNIQYF	TGTGCCAGCAGTTCGGACAGGGTAGCCAAAAACATTCAGTACTTC
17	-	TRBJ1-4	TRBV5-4	CASSLNTHGATNEKLFF	TGTGCCAGCAGCTTGAATACCCACGGGGCAACTAATGAAAAACTGTTTTTT
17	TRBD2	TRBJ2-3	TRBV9	CASSVGGGLAGRDTQYF	TGTGCCAGCAGCGTAGGGGGAGGGCTAGCGGGACGAGATACGCAGTATTTT
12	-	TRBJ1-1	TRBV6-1	CASTNSGTRAFF	TGTGCCAGCACCAACTCCGGGACTAGGGCTTTCTTT
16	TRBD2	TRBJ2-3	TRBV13	CASSEELAGVSDTQYF	TGTGCCAGCAGCGAAGAACTAGCGGGAGTATCGGATACGCAGTATTTT
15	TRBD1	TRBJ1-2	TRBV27	CASSQGQQANYGYTF	TGTGCCAGCAGTCAGGGACAGCAAGCTAACTATGGCTACACCTTC
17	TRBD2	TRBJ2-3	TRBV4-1	CASSQDPSGRSTDTQYF	TGCGCCAGCAGCCAAGACCCCAGCGGGAGGAGCACAGATACGCAGTATTTT
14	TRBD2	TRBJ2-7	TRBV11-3	CASCGREASYEQYF	TGTGCCAGTTGTGGGCGGGAGGCCTCCTACGAGCAGTACTTC
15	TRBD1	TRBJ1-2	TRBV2	CASRGGTGRRYGYTF	TGTGCCAGCAGGGGGGGGACAGGGAGGAGGTATGGCTACACCTTC
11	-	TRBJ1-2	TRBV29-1	CSVVQGNGYTF	TGCAGCGTTGTTCAGGGAAATGGCTACACCTTC
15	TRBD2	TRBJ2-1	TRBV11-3	CASSSHGGGSNEQFF	TGTGCCAGCAGCTCCCACGGGGGAGGGTCCAATGAGCAGTTCTTC
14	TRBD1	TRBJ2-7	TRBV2	CASRTRTGEYEQYF	TGTGCCAGCAGAACCCGGACAGGCGAATACGAGCAGTACTTC
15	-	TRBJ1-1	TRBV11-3	CASSLAAEKNTEAFF	TGTGCCAGCAGCTTAGCGGCGGAAAAGAACACTGAAGCTTTCTTT
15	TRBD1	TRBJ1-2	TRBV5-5	CASSLGPTGDYGYTF	TGTGCCAGCAGCTTGGGACCTACAGGGGACTATGGCTACACCTTC
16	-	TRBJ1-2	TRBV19	CASSISAGALGYGYTF	TGTGCCAGTAGTATATCAGCTGGGGCGCTGGGCTATGGCTACACCTTC
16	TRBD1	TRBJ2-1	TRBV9	CASSTTDRVSFNEQFF	TGTGCCAGCAGCACAACGGACAGGGTCTCATTCAATGAGCAGTTCTTC
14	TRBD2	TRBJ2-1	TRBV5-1	CAGPLAGSYNEQFF	TGCGCCGGCCCTCTAGCGGGAAGCTACAATGAGCAGTTCTTC
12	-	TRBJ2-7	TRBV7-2	CASSIQLYEQYF	TGTGCCAGCAGCATACAGCTCTACGAGCAGTACTTC
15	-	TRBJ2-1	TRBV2	CASSRTGSSYNEQFF	TGTGCCAGCAGTCGAACAGGAAGCTCCTACAATGAGCAGTTCTTC
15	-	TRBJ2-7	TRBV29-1	CSVETGRGPSYEQYF	TGCAGCGTTGAGACGGGCAGGGGACCCTCCTACGAGCAGTACTTC
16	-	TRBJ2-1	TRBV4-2	CASSQSSASSYNEQFF	TGTGCCAGCAGCCAGTCTAGCGCTAGCTCCTACAATGAGCAGTTCTTC
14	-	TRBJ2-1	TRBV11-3	CASSLSVFHNEQFF	TGTGCCAGCAGCTTGTCAGTGTTCCACAATGAGCAGTTCTTC
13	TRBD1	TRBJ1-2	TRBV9	CASSAGTGYGYTF	TGTGCCAGCAGCGCCGGGACAGGCTATGGCTACACCTTC
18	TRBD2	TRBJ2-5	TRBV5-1	CASSHSGTSGPLGETQYF	TGCGCCAGCAGCCACTCCGGGACTAGCGGGCCCTTAGGAGAGACCCAGTACTTC
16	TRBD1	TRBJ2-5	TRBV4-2	CASSQELGTAQETQYF	TGTGCCAGCAGCCAAGAGCTGGGGACAGCCCAGGAGACCCAGTACTTC
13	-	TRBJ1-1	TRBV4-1	CASSQLAPSEAFF	TGCGCCAGCAGCCAACTCGCCCCCTCGGAGGCTTTCTTT
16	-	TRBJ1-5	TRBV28	CASSFGGLLGNQPQHF	TGTGCCAGCAGTTTCGGGGGGCTACTCGGCAATCAGCCCCAGCATTTT
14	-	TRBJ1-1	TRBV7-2	CASSTRTGNTEAFF	TGTGCCAGCAGCACTAGAACGGGAAACACTGAAGCTTTCTTT
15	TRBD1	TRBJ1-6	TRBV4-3	CASSQDRTGFSPLHF	TGCGCCAGCAGCCAAGATAGGACAGGGTTCTCACCCCTCCACTTT
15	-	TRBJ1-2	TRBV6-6	CASRADRTLVYGYTF	TGTGCCAGCAGAGCAGACAGGACTCTCGTCTATGGCTACACCTTC
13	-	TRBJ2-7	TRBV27	CASSFDTTYEQYF	TGTGCCAGCAGTTTCGATACTACCTACGAGCAGTACTTC
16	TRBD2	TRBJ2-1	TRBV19	CASSRLAGEPNDQQFF	TGTGCCAGTAGTAGGCTAGCGGGAGAGCCAAACGACCAGCAGTTCTTC
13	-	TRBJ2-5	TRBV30	CAWTPGGIETQYF	TGTGCCTGGACTCCGGGGGGCATAGAGACCCAGTACTTC
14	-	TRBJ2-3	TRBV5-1	CASSWDLGTDTQYF	TGCGCCAGCAGCTGGGACTTGGGGACAGATACGCAGTATTTT
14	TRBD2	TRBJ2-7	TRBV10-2	CASSGAGVSYEQYF	TGCGCCAGCAGTGGGGCGGGGGTCTCCTACGAGCAGTACTTC
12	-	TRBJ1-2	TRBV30	CAWSVLMEAYTF	TGTGCCTGGAGTGTACTCATGGAGGCGTACACCTTC